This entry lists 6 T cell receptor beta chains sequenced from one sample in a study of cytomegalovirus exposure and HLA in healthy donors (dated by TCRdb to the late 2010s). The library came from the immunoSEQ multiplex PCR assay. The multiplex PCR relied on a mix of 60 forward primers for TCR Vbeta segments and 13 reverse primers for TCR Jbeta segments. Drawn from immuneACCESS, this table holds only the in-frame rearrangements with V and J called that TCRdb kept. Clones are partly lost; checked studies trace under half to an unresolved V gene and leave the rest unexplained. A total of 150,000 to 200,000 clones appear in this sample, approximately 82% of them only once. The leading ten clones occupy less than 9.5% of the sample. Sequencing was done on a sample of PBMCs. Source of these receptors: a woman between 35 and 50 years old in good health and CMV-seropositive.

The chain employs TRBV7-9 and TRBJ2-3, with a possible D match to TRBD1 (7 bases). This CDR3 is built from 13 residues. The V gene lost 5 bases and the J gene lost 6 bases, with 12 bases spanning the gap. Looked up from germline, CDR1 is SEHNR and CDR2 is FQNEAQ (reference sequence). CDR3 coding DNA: TGTGCCAGCAGCCGCAGGGGGGCGGATACGCAGTATTTT. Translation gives CASSRRGADTQYF.

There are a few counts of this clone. CDR3 DNA: TGCGCCAGCAGCACAACAGAACTTCTCTCTGGAAACACCATATATTTT. It yields the protein CASSTTELLSGNTIYF. The chain recombines TRBV5-1 with TRBJ1-3; D not certain. Germline CDR1 is SGHRS and CDR2 is YFSETQ. Trimming stripped 4 bases from V and 0 bases from J, with 14 bases between. The CDR3 runs 16 residues.

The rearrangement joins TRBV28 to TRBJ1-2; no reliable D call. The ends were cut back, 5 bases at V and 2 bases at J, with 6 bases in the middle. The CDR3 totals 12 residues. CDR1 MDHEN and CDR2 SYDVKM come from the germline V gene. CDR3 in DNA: TGTGCCAGCAGTACAATGAACTATGGCTACACCTTC. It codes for CASSTMNYGYTF.

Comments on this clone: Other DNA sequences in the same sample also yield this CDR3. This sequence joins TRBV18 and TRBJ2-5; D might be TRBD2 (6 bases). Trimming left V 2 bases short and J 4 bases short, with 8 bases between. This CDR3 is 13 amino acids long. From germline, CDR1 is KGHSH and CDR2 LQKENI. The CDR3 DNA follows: TGTGCCAGCTCACCAGGACTACGAGAGACCCAGTACTTC. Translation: CASSPGLRETQYF.

The CDR3 DNA follows: TGTGCCAGCAGCTCACTTTTGGGGGGGGACTATGGCTACACCTTC. It specifies CASSSLLGGDYGYTF. The chain joins TRBV7-8 to TRBJ1-2; weak D call: TRBD1 (5 bases). This CDR3 has 15 residues. Trimming took 4 bases from V and 3 from J, leaving 15 bases between them. In germline, CDR1 is SGHVS, CDR2 FQNEAQ.

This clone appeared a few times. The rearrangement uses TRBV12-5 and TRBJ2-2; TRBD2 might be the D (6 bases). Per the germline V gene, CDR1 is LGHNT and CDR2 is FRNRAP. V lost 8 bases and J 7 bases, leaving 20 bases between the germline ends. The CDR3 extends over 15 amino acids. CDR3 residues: CASRRGDGSGGELFF. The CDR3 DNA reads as TGTGCTAGTCGACGTGGGGACGGGAGTGGCGGGGAGCTGTTTTTT.